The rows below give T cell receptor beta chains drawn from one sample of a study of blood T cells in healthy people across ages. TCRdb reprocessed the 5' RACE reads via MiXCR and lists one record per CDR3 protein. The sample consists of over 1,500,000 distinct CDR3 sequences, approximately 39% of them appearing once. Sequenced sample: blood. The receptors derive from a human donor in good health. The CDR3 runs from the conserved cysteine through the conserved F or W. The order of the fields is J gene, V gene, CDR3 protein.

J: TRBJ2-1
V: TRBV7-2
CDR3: CASSFWLDYNEQFF

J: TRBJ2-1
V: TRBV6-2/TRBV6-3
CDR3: CASSPSHGNEQFF

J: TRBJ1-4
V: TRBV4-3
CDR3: CASSLDSHEKLFF

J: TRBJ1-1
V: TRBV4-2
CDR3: CASSQDQSQLNTEAFF

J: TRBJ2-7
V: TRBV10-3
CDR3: CAISDEAGTGSHEQYF

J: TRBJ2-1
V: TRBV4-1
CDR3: CASSHRLLAGRNEQFF

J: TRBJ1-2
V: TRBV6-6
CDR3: CATRNGPIANYGYTF

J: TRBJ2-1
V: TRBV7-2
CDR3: CASSWTRGHYNEQFF

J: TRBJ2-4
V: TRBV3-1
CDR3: CASSQEGTVNIQYF

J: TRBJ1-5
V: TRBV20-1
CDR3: CSAIRVIGQPQHF

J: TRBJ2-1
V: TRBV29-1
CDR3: CSVVSAHGNEPFF

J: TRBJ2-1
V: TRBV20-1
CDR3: CSASNLAGGEQFF

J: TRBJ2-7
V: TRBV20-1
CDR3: CSATHDSYEQYF

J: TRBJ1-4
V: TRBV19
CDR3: CASSSQPGQVYEKLFF

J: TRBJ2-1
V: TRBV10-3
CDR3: CAISEVGLASYNEQFF

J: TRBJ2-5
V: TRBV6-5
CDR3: CACSYLRGTLVTQYF